This T cell receptor beta chain was identified in a study of cytomegalovirus exposure and HLA in healthy donors. Study at large: Clustering assigned 70% to 85% of the roughly 430 genotyped donors to the Caucasian-associated ancestry cluster.

The length of the CDR3 is 11 residues. Germline V gene data show CDR1 as MDHEN and CDR2 as SYDVKM. The V gene lost 10 bases and the J gene lost 2 bases, with 8 bases spanning the gap. Primers included in the PCR were 60 Vbeta and 13 Jbeta primers. The table came from immunoSEQ multiplex PCR; TCRdb's copy has only in-frame clones and leaves some out. This table has over 150,000 clones, roughly 80% appearing once. This clone was counted once. This chain uses TRBV28 with TRBJ1-2, with D tentatively TRBD1 (5 bases). The receptor was derived from a man in his forties in good health and CMV-seronegative. Sequences were obtained from PBMCs. CDR3 amino acids: CATAGNYGYTF. As DNA, the CDR3 is TGTGCCACCGCAGGGAACTATGGCTACACCTTC.